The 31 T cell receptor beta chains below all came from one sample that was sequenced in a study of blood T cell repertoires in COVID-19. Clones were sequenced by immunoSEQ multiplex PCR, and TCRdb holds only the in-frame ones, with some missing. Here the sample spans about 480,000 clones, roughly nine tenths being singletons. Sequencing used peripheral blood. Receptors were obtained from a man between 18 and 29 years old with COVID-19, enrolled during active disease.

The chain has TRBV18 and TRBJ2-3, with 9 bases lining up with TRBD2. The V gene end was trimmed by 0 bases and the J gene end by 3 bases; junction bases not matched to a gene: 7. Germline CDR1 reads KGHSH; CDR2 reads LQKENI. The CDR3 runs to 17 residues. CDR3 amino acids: CASSPPFSGGWTDTQYF. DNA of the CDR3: TGTGCCAGCTCACCACCGTTTAGCGGGGGATGGACAGATACGCAGTATTTT. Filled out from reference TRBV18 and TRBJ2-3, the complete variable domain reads NAGVMQNPRHLVRRRGQEARLRCSPMKGHSHVYWYRQLPEEGLKFMVYLQKENIIDESGMPKERFSAEFPKEGPSILRIQQVVRGDSAAYFCASSPPFSGGWTDTQYFGPGTRLTVL.

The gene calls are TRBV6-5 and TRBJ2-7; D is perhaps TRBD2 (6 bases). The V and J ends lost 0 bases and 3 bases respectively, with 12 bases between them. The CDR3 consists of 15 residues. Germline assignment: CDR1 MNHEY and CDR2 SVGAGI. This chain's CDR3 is CASSYSVADLYEQYF. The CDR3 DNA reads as TGTGCCAGCAGTTACTCGGTAGCGGACCTCTACGAGCAGTACTTC.

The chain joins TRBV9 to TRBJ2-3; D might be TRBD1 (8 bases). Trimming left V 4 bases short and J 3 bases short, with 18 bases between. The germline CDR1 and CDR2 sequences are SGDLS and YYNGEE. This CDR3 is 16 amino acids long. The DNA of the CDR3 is TGTGCCAGCAGCCAGAACAGGGGGGGTCGTACAGATACGCAGTATTTT. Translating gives CASSQNRGGRTDTQYF.

CDR3 DNA: TGTGCCAGCAGCTTTAGCGGGAGAGGAGGCACGCAGTATTTT. It codes for CASSFSGRGGTQYF. The chain uses TRBV7-3 and TRBJ2-3, with 9 nucleotides matching TRBD2. This CDR3 is built from 14 residues. Germline V gene sequence: CDR1 SGHTA, CDR2 FQGTGA. The junction had 7 bases not matched to a gene; V was cut back by 3 bases and J by 9 bases.

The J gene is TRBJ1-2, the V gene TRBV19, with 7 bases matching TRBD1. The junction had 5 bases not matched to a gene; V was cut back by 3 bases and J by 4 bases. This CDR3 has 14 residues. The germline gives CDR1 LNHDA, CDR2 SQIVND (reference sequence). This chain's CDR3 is CASSMKGATYGYTF. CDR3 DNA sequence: TGTGCCAGTAGTATGAAGGGGGCGACCTATGGCTACACCTTC.

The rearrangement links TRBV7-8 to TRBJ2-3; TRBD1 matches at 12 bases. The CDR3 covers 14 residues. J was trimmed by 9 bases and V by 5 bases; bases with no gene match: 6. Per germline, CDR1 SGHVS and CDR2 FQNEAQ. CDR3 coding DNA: TGTGCCAGCAGCCTTCGGGACAGGGGGCACACGCAGTATTTT. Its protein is CASSLRDRGHTQYF.

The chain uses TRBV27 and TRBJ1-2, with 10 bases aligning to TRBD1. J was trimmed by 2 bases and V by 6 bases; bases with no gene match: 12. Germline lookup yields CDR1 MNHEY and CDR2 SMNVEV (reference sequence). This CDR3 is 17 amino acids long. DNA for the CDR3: TGTGCCAGCAGGCGGGACAGGGGCGGTTATCAAAACTATGGCTACACCTTC. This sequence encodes CASRRDRGGYQNYGYTF.

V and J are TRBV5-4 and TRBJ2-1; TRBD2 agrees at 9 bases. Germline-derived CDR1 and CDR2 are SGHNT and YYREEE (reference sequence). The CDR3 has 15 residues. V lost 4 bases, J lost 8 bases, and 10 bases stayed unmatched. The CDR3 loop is CASSKPGLASHEQFF. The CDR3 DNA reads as TGTGCCAGCAGCAAACCGGGACTAGCTTCCCATGAGCAGTTCTTC. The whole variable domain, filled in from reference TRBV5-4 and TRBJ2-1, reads ETGVTQSPTHLIKTRGQQVTLRCSSQSGHNTVSWYQQALGQGPQFIFQYYREEENGRGNFPPRFSGLQFPNYSSELNVNALELDDSALYLCASSKPGLASHEQFFGPGTRLTVL.

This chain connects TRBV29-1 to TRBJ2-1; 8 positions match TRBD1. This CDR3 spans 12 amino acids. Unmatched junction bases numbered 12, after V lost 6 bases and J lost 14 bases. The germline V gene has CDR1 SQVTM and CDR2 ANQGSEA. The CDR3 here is CSVWTGPPAKFF. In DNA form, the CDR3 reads TGCAGCGTGTGGACAGGGCCTCCGGCCAAGTTCTTC.

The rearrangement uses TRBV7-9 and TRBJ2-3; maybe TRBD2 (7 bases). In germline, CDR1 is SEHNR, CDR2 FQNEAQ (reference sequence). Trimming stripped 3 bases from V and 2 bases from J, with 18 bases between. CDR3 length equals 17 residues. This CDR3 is CASSLGARAGHTDTQYF. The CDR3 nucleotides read TGTGCCAGCAGCTTGGGGGCCAGAGCGGGGCACACAGATACGCAGTATTTT.

The CDR3 nucleotides are TGCAGTGCTAGTCCCCAAGGGACAGTGAACACTGAAGCTTTCTTT. Protein product: CSASPQGTVNTEAFF. The chain links TRBV20-1 to TRBJ1-1, with 7 bases fitting TRBD1. Germline V gene lookup returns CDR1 DFQATT and CDR2 SNEGSKA (reference sequence). After removal of 3 bases from V and 0 bases from J, the junction contained 7 bases not matched to a gene. CDR3 length: 15 residues.

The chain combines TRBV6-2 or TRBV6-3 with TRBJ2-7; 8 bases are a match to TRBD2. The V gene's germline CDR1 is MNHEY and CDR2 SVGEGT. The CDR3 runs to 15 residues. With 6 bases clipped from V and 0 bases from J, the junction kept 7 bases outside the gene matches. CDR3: CASSRLAGGSYEQYF. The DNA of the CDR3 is TGTGCCAGCAGCCGACTCGCGGGAGGCTCCTACGAGCAGTACTTC.

The CDR3 coding sequence is TGTGCCAGTACCCTGGGGCTAGCGGGAGGGCCGAACACCGGGGAGCTGTTTTTT. Its protein product is CASTLGLAGGPNTGELFF. The chain has TRBV19 and TRBJ2-2; the match to TRBD2 covers 12 bases. This CDR3 contains 18 residues. CDR1 LNHDA and CDR2 SQIVND come from the germline V gene (reference sequence). With V trimmed by 7 bases and J by 0 bases, 9 bases remained unmatched.

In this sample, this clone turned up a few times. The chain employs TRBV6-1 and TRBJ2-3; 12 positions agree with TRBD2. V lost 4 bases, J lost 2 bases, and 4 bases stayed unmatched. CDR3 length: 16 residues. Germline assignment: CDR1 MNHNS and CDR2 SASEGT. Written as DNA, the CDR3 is TGTGCCAGCAGTGTTACTAGCGGGGGGTACACAGATACGCAGTATTTT. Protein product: CASSVTSGGYTDTQYF.

The CDR3 sequence is CASSFGQGALNTEAFF. For the CDR3, the DNA is TGTGCCAGCAGCTTCGGACAGGGGGCGCTGAACACTGAAGCTTTCTTT. The V call is TRBV5-4, the J call TRBJ1-1; TRBD1 matches 11 bases. This CDR3 region has 16 residues. CDR1 is SGHNT, CDR2 YYREEE, per germline (reference sequence). V gave up 2 bases and J gave up 0 bases; unmatched junction bases: 3. Drawing the rest from reference TRBV5-4 and TRBJ1-1, the complete variable domain is ETGVTQSPTHLIKTRGQQVTLRCSSQSGHNTVSWYQQALGQGPQFIFQYYREEENGRGNFPPRFSGLQFPNYSSELNVNALELDDSALYLCASSFGQGALNTEAFFGQGTRLTVV.

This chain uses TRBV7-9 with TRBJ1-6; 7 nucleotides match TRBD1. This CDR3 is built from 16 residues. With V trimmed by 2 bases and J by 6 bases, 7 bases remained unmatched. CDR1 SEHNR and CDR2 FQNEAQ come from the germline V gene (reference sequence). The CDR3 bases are TGTGCCAGCAGCTTATGGTACACAGGGGCTAATTCACCCCTCCACTTT. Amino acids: CASSLWYTGANSPLHF.

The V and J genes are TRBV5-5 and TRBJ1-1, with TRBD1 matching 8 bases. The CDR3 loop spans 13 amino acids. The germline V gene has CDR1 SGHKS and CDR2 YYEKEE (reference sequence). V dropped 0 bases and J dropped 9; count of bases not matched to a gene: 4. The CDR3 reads CASSLDGRGQAFF. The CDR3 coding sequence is TGTGCCAGCAGCTTGGACGGCAGGGGGCAAGCTTTCTTT.

For the CDR3, the DNA is TGCAGCGTCAAGACAGACTACAATGAGCAGTTCTTC. This gives the protein CSVKTDYNEQFF. V usage is TRBV29-1 and J usage is TRBJ2-1; D perhaps matches TRBD1 (5 bases). This CDR3 is 12 amino acids long. Germline V lookup: CDR1 SQVTM, CDR2 ANQGSEA. V gave up 6 bases and J gave up 3 bases, with 9 bases separating them.

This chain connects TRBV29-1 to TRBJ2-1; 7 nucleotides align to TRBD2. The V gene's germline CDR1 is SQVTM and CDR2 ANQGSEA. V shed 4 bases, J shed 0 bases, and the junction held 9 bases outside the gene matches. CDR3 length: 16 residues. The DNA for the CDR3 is TGCAGCGTTGGATACAGACTAGCCAGCTCCTACAATGAGCAGTTCTTC. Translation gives CSVGYRLASSYNEQFF.

CDR3 DNA: TGTGCCAGCAGCTTGGAGGCCGGGAACAGGGGACCAGATACGCAGTATTTT. Residues: CASSLEAGNRGPDTQYF. The V call is TRBV5-4, the J call TRBJ2-3; 7 bases fit TRBD1. CDR1 SGHNT and CDR2 YYREEE come from the germline V gene (reference sequence). The junction had 11 bases not matched to a gene; V was cut back by 0 bases and J by 4 bases. This CDR3 is 17 amino acids long.

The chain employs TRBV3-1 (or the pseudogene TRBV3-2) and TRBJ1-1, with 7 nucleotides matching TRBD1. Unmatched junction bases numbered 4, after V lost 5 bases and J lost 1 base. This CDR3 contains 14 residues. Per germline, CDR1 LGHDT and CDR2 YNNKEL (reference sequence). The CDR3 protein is CASSFWTGNTEAFF. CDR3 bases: TGTGCCAGCAGCTTCTGGACAGGGAACACTGAAGCTTTCTTT.

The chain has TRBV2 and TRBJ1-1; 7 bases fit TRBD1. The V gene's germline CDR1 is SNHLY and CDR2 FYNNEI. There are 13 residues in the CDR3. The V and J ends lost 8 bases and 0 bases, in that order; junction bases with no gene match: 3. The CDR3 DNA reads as TGTGCCAGCGAACAGGGGTTGAACACTGAAGCTTTCTTT. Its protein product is CASEQGLNTEAFF. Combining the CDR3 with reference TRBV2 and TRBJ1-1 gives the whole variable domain EPEVTQTPSHQVTQMGQEVILRCVPISNHLYFYWYRQILGQKVEFLVSFYNNEISEKSEIFDDQFSVERPDGSNFTLKIRSTKLEDSAMYFCASEQGLNTEAFFGQGTRLTVV.

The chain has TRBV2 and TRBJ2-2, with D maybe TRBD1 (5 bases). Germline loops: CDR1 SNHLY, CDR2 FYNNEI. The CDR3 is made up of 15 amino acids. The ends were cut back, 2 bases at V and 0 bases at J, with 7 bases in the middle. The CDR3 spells CASSETGPNTGELFF. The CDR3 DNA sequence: TGTGCCAGCAGTGAAACAGGCCCGAACACCGGGGAGCTGTTTTTT.

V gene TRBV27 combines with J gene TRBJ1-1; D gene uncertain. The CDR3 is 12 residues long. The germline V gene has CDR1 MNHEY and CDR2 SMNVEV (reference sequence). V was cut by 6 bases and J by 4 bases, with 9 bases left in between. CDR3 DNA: TGTGCCAGCAGCCGCCGGGGCACTGAAGCTTTCTTT. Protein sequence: CASSRRGTEAFF.

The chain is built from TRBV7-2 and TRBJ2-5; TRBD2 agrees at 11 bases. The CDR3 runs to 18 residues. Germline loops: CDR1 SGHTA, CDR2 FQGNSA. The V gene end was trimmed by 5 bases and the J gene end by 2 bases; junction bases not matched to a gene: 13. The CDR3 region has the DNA TGTGCCAGCAGCCTGCAGATAGTACTAGCGGGGGTTCAAGAGACCCAGTACTTC. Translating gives CASSLQIVLAGVQETQYF.

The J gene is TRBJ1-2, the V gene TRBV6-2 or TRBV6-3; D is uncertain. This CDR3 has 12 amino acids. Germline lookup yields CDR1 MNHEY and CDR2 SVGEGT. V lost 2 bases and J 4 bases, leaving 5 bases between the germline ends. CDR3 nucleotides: TGTGCCAGCAGTTACGGCCTCTATGGCTACACCTTC. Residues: CASSYGLYGYTF.

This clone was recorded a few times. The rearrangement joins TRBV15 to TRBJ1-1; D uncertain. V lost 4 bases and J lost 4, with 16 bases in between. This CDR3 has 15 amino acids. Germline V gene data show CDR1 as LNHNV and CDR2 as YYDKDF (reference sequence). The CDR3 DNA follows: TGTGCCACCAGCACCAGACGCGAGGCGTTCACTGAAGCTTTCTTT. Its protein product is CATSTRREAFTEAFF.

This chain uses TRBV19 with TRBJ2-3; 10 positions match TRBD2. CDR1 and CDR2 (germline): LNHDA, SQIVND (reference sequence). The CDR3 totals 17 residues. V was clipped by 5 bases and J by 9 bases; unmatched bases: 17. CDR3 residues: CASSSPTSGPIWRTQYF. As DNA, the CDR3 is TGTGCCAGTAGTTCCCCGACTAGCGGGCCGATCTGGCGGACGCAGTATTTT.

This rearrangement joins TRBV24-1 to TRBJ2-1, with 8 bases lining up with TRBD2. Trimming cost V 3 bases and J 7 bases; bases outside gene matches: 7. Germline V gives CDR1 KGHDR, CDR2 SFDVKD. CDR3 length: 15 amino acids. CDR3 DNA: TGTGCCACCAGTGATCCAGCGGGAGTTGAAAATGAGCAGTTCTTC. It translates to CATSDPAGVENEQFF.

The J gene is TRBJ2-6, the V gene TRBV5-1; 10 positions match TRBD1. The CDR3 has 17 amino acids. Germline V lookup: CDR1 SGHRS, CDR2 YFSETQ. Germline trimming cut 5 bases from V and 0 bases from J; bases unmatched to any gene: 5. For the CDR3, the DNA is TGCGCCAGCAGGACAGGGGGCGGGCTCTCTGGGGCCAACGTCCTGACTTTC. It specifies CASRTGGGLSGANVLTF.

CDR3 DNA: TGTGCCAGCAGTTACATGAGCACCGGGGAGCTGTTTTTT. Its protein is CASSYMSTGELFF. The V and J genes are TRBV6-5 and TRBJ2-2; unclear D gene. The germline CDR1 and CDR2 sequences are MNHEY and SVGAGI. V was trimmed by 2 bases and J by 4 bases, leaving 5 bases between them. The CDR3 consists of 13 residues.